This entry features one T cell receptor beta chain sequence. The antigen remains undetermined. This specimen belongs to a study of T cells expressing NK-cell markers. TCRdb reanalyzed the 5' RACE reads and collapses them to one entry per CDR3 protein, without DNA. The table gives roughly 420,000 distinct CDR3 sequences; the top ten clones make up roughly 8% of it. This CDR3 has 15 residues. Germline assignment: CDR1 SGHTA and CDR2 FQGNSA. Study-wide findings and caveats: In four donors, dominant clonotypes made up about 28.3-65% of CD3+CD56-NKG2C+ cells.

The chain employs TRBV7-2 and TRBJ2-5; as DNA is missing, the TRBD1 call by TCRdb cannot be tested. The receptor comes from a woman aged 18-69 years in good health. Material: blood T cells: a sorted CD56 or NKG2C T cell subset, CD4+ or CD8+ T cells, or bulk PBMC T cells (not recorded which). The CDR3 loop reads CASSLDLGGWQTQYF.